This TCR beta chain was identified in a study of cytomegalovirus exposure and HLA in healthy donors. With 60 Vbeta and 13 Jbeta primers, the PCR was carried out. The protocol was immunoSEQ multiplex PCR, while the TCRdb copy is restricted to in-frame clones and leaves out a portion. The sample has some 70,000 clones; more than 75% are singletons. The CDR3 is 16 residues long. The V gene end was trimmed by 5 bases and the J gene end by 0 bases; junction bases not matched to a gene: 7. Germline CDR1 reads MRHNA; CDR2 reads SNTAGT. The sample comprised PBMCs. This rearrangement joins TRBV6-4 to TRBJ2-3; 8 bases align to TRBD2. This clonotype was sampled from a man younger than 35 in good health and CMV-seronegative. For the CDR3, the DNA is TGTGCCAGCAGTCCCCTGGCGGGGGGAAGCACAGATACGCAGTATTTT. Protein: CASSPLAGGSTDTQYF.